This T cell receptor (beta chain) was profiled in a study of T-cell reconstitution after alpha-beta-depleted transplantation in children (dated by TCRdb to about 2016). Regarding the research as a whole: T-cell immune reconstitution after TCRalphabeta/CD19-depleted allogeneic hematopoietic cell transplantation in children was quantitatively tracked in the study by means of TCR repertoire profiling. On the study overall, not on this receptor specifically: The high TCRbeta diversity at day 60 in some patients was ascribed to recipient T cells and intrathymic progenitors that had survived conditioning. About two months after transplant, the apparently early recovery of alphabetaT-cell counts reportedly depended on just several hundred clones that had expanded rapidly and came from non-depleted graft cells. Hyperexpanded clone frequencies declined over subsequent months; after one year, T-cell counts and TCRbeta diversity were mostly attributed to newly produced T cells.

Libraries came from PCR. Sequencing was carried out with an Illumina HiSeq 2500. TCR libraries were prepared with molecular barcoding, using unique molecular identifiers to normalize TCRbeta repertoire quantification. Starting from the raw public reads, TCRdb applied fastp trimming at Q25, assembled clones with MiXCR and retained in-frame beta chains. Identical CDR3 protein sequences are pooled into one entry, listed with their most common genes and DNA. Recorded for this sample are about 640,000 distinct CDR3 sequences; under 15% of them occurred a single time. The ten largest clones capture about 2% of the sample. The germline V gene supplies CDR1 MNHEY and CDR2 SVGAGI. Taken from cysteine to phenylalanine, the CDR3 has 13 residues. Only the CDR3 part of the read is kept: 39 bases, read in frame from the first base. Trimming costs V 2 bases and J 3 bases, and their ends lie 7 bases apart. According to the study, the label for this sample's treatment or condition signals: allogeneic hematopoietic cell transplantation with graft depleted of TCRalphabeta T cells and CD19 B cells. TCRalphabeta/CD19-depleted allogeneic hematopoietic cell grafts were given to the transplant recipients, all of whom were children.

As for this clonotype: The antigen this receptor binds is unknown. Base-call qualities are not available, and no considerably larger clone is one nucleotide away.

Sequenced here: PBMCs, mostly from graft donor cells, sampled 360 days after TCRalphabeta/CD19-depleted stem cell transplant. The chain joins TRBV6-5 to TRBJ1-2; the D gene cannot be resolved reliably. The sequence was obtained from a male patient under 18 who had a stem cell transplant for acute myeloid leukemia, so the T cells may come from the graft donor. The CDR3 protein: CASSYLTDYGYTF. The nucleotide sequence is TGTGCCAGCAGTTACCTTACAGACTATGGCTACACCTTC.